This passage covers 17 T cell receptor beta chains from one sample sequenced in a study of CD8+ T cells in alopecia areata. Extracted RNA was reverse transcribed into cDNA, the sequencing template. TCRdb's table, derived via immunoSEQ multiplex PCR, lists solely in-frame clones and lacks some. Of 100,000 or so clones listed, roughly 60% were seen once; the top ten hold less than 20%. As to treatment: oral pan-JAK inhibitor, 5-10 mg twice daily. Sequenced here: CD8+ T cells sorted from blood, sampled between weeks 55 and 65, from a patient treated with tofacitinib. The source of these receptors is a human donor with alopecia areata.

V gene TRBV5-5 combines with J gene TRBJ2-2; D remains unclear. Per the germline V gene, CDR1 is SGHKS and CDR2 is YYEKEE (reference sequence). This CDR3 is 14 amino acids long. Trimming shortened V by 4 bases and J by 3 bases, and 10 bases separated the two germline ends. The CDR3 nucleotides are TGTGCCAGCAGCCCGGTTAGATACACCGGGGAGCTGTTTTTT. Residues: CASSPVRYTGELFF.

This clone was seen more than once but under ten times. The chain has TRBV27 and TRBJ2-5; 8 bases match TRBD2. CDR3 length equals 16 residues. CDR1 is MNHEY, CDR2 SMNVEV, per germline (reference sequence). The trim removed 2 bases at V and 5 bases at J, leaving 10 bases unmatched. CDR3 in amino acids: CASSLASGLAGETQYF. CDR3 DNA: TGTGCCAGCAGTTTAGCGTCCGGACTAGCCGGGGAGACCCAGTACTTC.

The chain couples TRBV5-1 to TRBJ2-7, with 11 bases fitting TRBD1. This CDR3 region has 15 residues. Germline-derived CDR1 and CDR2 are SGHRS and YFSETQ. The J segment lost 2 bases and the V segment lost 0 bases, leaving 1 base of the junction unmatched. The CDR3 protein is CASSLVGQGAYEQYF. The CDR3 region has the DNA TGCGCCAGCAGCTTGGTGGGACAGGGGGCCTACGAGCAGTACTTC.

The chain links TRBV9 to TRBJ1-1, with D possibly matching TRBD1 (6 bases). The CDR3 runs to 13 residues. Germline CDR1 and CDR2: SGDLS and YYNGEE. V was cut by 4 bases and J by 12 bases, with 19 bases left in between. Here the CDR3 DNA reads TGTGCCAGCAGCACGTCTCGCACAGGGAGGACTTTCTTT. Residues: CASSTSRTGRTFF.

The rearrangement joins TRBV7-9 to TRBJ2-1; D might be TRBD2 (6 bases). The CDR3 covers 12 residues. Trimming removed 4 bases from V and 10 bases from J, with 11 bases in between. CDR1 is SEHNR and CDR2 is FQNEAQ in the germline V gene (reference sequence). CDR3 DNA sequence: TGTGCCAGCAGCTCCGGCGGAGGGGAGCAGTTCTTC. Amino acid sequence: CASSSGGGEQFF.

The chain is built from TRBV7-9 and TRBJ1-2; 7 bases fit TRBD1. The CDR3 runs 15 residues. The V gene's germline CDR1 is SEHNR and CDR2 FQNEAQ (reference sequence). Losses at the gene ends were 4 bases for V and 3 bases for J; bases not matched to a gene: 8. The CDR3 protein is CASSSTGTEDYGYTF. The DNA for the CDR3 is TGTGCCAGCAGCTCAACAGGGACAGAGGACTATGGCTACACCTTC.

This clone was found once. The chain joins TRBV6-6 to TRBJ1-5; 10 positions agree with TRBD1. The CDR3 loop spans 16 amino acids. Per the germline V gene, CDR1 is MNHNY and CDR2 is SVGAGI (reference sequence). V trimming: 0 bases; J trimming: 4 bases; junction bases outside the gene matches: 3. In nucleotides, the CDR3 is TGTGCCAGCAGTTACTCGAGGACAGGGGGTAATCAGCCCCAGCATTTT. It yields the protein CASSYSRTGGNQPQHF.

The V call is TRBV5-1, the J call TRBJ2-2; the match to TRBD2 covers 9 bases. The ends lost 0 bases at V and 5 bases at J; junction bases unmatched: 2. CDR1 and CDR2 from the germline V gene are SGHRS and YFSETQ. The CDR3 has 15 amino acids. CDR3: CASSLASGGTGELFF. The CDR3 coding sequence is TGCGCCAGCAGCTTGGCGAGCGGGGGGACCGGGGAGCTGTTTTTT.

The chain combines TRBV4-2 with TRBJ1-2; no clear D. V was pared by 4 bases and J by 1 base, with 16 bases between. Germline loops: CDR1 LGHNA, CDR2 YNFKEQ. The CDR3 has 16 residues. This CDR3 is CASSPERHTFNYGYTF. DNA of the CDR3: TGTGCCAGCAGCCCAGAGAGACATACGTTTAACTATGGCTACACCTTC.

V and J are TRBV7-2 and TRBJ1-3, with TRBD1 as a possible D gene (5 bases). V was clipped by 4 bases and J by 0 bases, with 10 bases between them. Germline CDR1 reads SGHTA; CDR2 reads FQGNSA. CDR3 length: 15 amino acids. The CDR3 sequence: CASSYRGTSGNTIYF. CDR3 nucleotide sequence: TGTGCCAGCAGCTACCGGGGGACCTCTGGAAACACCATATATTTT.

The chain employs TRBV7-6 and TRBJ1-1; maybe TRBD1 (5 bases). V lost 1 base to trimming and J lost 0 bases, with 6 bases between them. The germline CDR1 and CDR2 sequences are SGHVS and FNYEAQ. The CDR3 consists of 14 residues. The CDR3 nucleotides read TGTGCCAGCAGCTTAGGACAGATGAACACTGAAGCTTTCTTT. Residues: CASSLGQMNTEAFF.

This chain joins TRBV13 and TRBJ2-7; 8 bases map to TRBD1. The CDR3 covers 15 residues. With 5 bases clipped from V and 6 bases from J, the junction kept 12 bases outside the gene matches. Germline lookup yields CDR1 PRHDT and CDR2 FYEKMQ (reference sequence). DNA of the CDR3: TGTGCCAGCAGCGCCGGACAGGGTTGGGCGGGCGAGCAGTACTTC. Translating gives CASSAGQGWAGEQYF.

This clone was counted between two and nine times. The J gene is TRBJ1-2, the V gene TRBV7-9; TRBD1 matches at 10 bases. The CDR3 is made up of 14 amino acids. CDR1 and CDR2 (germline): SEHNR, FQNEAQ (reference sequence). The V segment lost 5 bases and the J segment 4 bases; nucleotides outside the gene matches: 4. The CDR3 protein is CASSGQGESYGYTF. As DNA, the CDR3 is TGTGCCAGCAGCGGACAGGGGGAGTCCTATGGCTACACCTTC.

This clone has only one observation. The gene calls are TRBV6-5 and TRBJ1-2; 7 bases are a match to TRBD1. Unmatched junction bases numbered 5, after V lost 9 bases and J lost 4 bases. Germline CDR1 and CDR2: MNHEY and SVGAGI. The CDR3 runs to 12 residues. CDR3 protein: CASSDRIYGYTF. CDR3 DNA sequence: TGTGCCAGTTCGGACAGGATCTATGGCTACACCTTC.

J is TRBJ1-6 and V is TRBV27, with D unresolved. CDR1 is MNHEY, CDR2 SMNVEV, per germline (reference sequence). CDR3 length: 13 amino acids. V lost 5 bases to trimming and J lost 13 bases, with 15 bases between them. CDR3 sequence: CASSPSFLEPLHF. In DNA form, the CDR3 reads TGTGCCAGCAGTCCCTCCTTTCTCGAGCCCCTCCACTTT.

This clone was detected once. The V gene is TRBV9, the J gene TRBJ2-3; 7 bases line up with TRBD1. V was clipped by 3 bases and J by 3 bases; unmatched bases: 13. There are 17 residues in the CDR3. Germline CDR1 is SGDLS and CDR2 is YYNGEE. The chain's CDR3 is CASSESNRQGWTDTQYF. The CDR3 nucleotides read TGTGCCAGCAGCGAATCCAACAGACAGGGTTGGACAGATACGCAGTATTTT.

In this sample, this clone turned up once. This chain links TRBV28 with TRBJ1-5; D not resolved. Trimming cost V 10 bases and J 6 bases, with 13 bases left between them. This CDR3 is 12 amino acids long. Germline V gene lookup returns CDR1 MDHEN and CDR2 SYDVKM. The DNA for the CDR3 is TGTGCCACCCATCTAGTAGGTCAGCCCCAGCATTTT. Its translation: CATHLVGQPQHF.